The 8 T cell receptor beta chains in this list originate from one sample, sequenced in a study of control samples from healthy donors and cancer patients. The table came from immunoSEQ multiplex PCR; TCRdb's copy has only in-frame clones and leaves some out. The sample gives some 95,000 clones, around 88% of which show up once; roughly 15% is in the top ten. Sequencing was performed on blood. Receptor source: a man aged 30 to 45 in good health.

The chain recombines TRBV7-9 with TRBJ2-7, with TRBD2 identical over 9 bases. The CDR3 length is 14 residues. Germline CDR1 SEHNR, CDR2 FQNEAQ (reference sequence). Losses at the gene ends were 5 bases for V and 5 bases for J; bases not matched to a gene: 7. The CDR3, as DNA: TGTGCCAGCAGCCCTATAGCGGGAGCCCACGAGCAGTACTTC. Translating it yields CASSPIAGAHEQYF.

This chain links TRBV6-4 with TRBJ2-2, with no clear D. Germline CDR1 reads MRHNA; CDR2 reads SNTAGT. This CDR3 is 16 amino acids long. With 1 base removed from V and 8 bases from J, the gap between germline ends came to 17 bases. CDR3 bases: TGTGCCAGCAGTGACTATCCACCCCCGATGGCGGGGGAGCTGTTTTTT. This sequence encodes CASSDYPPPMAGELFF.

This chain links TRBV11-2 with TRBJ1-1, with a weak D call TRBD1 (6 bases). Deletions cut 5 bases from V and 4 bases from J, with 11 bases between. The CDR3 is 13 residues long. Germline assignment: CDR1 SGHAT and CDR2 FQNNGV. Here the CDR3 reads CASSKQGRTEAFF. The CDR3 DNA sequence: TGTGCCAGCAGCAAACAGGGTCGCACTGAAGCTTTCTTT. Together with reference TRBV11-2 and TRBJ1-1, the CDR3 gives the full variable domain: EAGVAQSPRYKIIEKRQSVAFWCNPISGHATLYWYQQILGQGPKLLIQFQNNGVVDDSQLPKDRFSAERLKGVDSTLKIQPAKLEDSAVYLCASSKQGRTEAFFGQGTRLTVV.

Here the CDR3 reads CASSPPPSRSGAKNIQYF. Here the CDR3 DNA reads TGTGCCAGCTCACCACCTCCTAGTCGAAGCGGCGCCAAAAACATTCAGTACTTC. The genes are TRBV18 and TRBJ2-4; possibly TRBD2 for D (5 bases). Germline CDR1 KGHSH, CDR2 LQKENI. The CDR3 consists of 18 residues. The V gene lost 0 bases and the J gene lost 1 base, with 16 bases spanning the gap.

V usage is TRBV5-3 and J usage is TRBJ1-2, with 10 bases aligning to TRBD1. TRBV5-3 is placed among ORFs of uncertain function. CDR3 size: 17 residues. V shed 3 bases, J shed 3 bases, and the junction held 11 bases outside the gene matches. The CDR3 sequence is CARSSQLEGTGDYGYTF. CDR3 DNA: TGTGCCAGAAGCTCACAACTGGAAGGGACAGGGGACTATGGCTACACCTTC.

This clone was seen a handful of times. The chain links TRBV27 to TRBJ1-6; D may be TRBD1 (5 bases). The length of the CDR3 is 15 residues. V lost 4 bases and J lost 15, with 22 bases in between. Germline lookup yields CDR1 MNHEY and CDR2 SMNVEV (reference sequence). CDR3 in amino acids: CASSWGSRPQYLLHF. The CDR3 DNA reads as TGTGCCAGCAGTTGGGGGTCCCGACCTCAATATCTCCTCCACTTT.

V and J are TRBV3-1 (or the pseudogene TRBV3-2) and TRBJ1-1; no clear D. Trimming removed 3 bases from V and 6 bases from J, with 17 bases in between. Per the germline V gene, CDR1 is LGHDT and CDR2 is YNNKEL (reference sequence). This CDR3 spans 15 amino acids. The CDR3 DNA follows: TGTGCCAGCAGCCACTATCAAAACTACAAGCCTGAAGCTTTCTTT. Residues: CASSHYQNYKPEAFF.

This clone appeared a single time. The chain uses TRBV5-1 and TRBJ2-3; either TRBD1 or TRBD2 may supply D (5 bases each). Germline V gene data show CDR1 as SGHRS and CDR2 as YFSETQ. Trimming took off 3 bases at V and 6 bases at J, with 11 bases between the two ends. The CDR3 has 13 amino acids. The CDR3 reads CASSSGLHDTQYF. For the CDR3, the DNA is TGCGCCAGCAGCTCGGGGCTCCATGATACGCAGTATTTT.